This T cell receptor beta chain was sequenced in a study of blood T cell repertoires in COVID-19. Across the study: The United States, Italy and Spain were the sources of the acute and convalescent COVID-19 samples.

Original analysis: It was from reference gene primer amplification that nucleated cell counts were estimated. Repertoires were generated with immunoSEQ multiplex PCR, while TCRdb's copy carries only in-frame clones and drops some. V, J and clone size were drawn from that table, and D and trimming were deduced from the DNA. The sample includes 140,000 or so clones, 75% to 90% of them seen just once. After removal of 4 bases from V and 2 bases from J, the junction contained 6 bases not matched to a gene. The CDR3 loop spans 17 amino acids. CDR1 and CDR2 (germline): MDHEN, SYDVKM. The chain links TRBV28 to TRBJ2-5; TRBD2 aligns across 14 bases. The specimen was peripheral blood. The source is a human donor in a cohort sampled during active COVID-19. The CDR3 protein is CASSSLGTSGGQETQYF. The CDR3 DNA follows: TGTGCCAGCAGTTCCCTAGGGACTAGCGGGGGTCAAGAGACCCAGTACTTC.